This T cell receptor beta chain is from a study of T cell repertoires in cytomegalovirus infection. Regarding the study as a whole: HLA-C-restricted CMV clonotypes gave the most frequent clonotype in two of eight donors. Individuals carrying CMV plus the relevant HLA were identified by cumulative frequency of public TCR beta families.

The CDR3 contains 15 residues. The V gene's germline CDR1 is SNHLY and CDR2 FYNNEI. Trimming cost V 4 bases and J 6 bases; bases outside gene matches: 6. Concerning this clonotype itself: What it binds is unknown.

TCRdb re-called the reads through MiXCR, storing one row per CDR3 protein. The table lists approximately 630,000 distinct CDR3 sequences, 20% to 30% of them singletons, with under 8.5% in the top ten. Input material: CD8+ T cells from PBMCs. The V gene is TRBV2, the J gene TRBJ1-5; 10 bases fit TRBD1. The clonotype comes from a human donor in good health (CMV status not recorded). Some clones in this sample may be carry-over from other donors' samples. The CDR3 DNA reads as TGTGCCAGCAGTGTTCGGACAGGGGGAGGTCAGCCCCAGCATTTT. Protein product: CASSVRTGGGQPQHF.